A selection of T cell receptor beta chains follows, all from one sample in a study of cytomegalovirus exposure and HLA in healthy donors. Sequenced by immunoSEQ multiplex PCR; TCRdb stores in-frame clones only, minus some. The sample contains approximately 160,000 clones, over 60% of which appear only once. Sample: PBMCs. These receptors were obtained from a woman aged 30 to 39 in good health and CMV-seronegative. The CDR3 runs from the conserved cysteine through the conserved F or W. The D gene is left open where the match is weak. Some rows mark clone size as missing; the rest say once, few, many or name a class of expanded clone.

j_call: TRBJ1-2; clone_size: -; d_call: TRBD1; v_call: TRBV7-6; cdr3_aa: CASSPGQDHYGYTF; cdr3_nt: TGTGCCAGCAGCCCTGGACAGGACCACTATGGCTACACCTTC
j_call: TRBJ2-7; clone_size: -; d_call: -; v_call: TRBV12-5; cdr3_aa: CASGLDGRVYEQYF; cdr3_nt: TGTGCTAGTGGTTTGGATGGCAGGGTCTACGAGCAGTACTTC
j_call: TRBJ2-1; clone_size: -; d_call: -; v_call: TRBV11-1; cdr3_aa: CASSKSPYNEQFF; cdr3_nt: TGTGCCAGCAGCAAGAGCCCCTACAATGAGCAGTTCTTC
j_call: TRBJ2-7; clone_size: few; d_call: TRBD1; v_call: TRBV29-1; cdr3_aa: CSVRTGTTYEQYF; cdr3_nt: TGCAGCGTCCGGACAGGAACTACCTACGAGCAGTACTTC
j_call: TRBJ1-2; clone_size: few; d_call: -; v_call: TRBV23-1; cdr3_aa: CASSQSGRDSLNYGYTF; cdr3_nt: TGCGCCAGCAGTCAATCGGGCCGTGACAGCCTAAACTATGGCTACACCTTC
j_call: TRBJ1-1; clone_size: -; d_call: -; v_call: TRBV19; cdr3_aa: CASSTQGKSTEAFF; cdr3_nt: TGTGCCAGTAGTACCCAGGGAAAGTCCACTGAAGCTTTCTTT
j_call: TRBJ2-7; clone_size: -; d_call: -; v_call: TRBV19; cdr3_aa: CASSEDAGQEQYF; cdr3_nt: TGTGCCAGTAGTGAGGACGCGGGGCAGGAGCAGTACTTC
j_call: TRBJ1-2; clone_size: few; d_call: -; v_call: TRBV10-3; cdr3_aa: CAIRPGERLARITF; cdr3_nt: TGTGCCATCAGGCCAGGGGAGAGATTGGCACGTATCACCTTC
j_call: TRBJ2-2; clone_size: -; d_call: -; v_call: TRBV20-1; cdr3_aa: CSARAGGELFF; cdr3_nt: TGCAGTGCGCGAGCCGGCGGGGAGCTGTTTTTT
j_call: TRBJ2-1; clone_size: -; d_call: -; v_call: TRBV11-3; cdr3_aa: CASSYDRSSYNEQFF; cdr3_nt: TGTGCCAGCAGCTACGACAGGAGCTCCTACAATGAGCAGTTCTTC
j_call: TRBJ1-2; clone_size: -; d_call: -; v_call: TRBV2; cdr3_aa: CASRPTQGSAYGYTF; cdr3_nt: TGTGCCAGCAGGCCGACACAGGGATCGGCCTATGGCTACACCTTC
j_call: TRBJ2-3; clone_size: -; d_call: TRBD2; v_call: TRBV2; cdr3_aa: CASSELGTTTDTQYF; cdr3_nt: TGTGCCAGCAGTGAACTTGGGACTACCACAGATACGCAGTATTTT
j_call: TRBJ2-1; clone_size: -; d_call: TRBD2; v_call: TRBV27; cdr3_aa: CASSLKEWGGGRFF; cdr3_nt: TGTGCCAGCAGTTTAAAGGAGTGGGGCGGGGGACGGTTCTTC
j_call: TRBJ2-3; clone_size: few; d_call: -; v_call: TRBV5-4; cdr3_aa: CASSRTVATSTDTQYF; cdr3_nt: TGTGCCAGCAGCCGAACCGTAGCTACTAGCACAGATACGCAGTATTTT
j_call: TRBJ2-7; clone_size: -; d_call: -; v_call: TRBV30; cdr3_aa: CALHLRGGRSYEQYF; cdr3_nt: TGTGCCTTACACCTAAGAGGGGGACGGTCCTACGAGCAGTACTTC
j_call: TRBJ2-5; clone_size: -; d_call: TRBD2; v_call: TRBV10-3; cdr3_aa: CAISESGLAGRETQYF; cdr3_nt: TGTGCCATCAGTGAGTCGGGACTAGCGGGACGGGAGACCCAGTACTTC
j_call: TRBJ2-3; clone_size: -; d_call: -; v_call: TRBV12-5; cdr3_aa: CASGWSLTGTTDTQYF; cdr3_nt: TGTGCTAGTGGTTGGAGCCTAACAGGGACCACAGATACGCAGTATTTT
j_call: TRBJ1-1; clone_size: -; d_call: TRBD1; v_call: TRBV5-4; cdr3_aa: CASSFPSTGESTEAFF; cdr3_nt: TGTGCCAGCAGCTTTCCCTCAACAGGGGAGAGTACTGAAGCTTTCTTT
j_call: TRBJ1-1; clone_size: few; d_call: -; v_call: TRBV6-5; cdr3_aa: CASSSSGDTEAFF; cdr3_nt: TGTGCCAGCAGTTCCTCAGGGGACACTGAAGCTTTCTTT
j_call: TRBJ1-1; clone_size: -; d_call: -; v_call: TRBV6-1; cdr3_aa: CASSAQLNTEAFF; cdr3_nt: TGTGCCAGCAGTGCTCAGTTGAACACTGAAGCTTTCTTT
j_call: TRBJ2-3; clone_size: -; d_call: -; v_call: TRBV6-1; cdr3_aa: CASSESYPSTDTQYF; cdr3_nt: TGTGCCAGCAGTGAATCCTATCCCTCCACAGATACGCAGTATTTT
j_call: TRBJ2-1; clone_size: -; d_call: TRBD2; v_call: TRBV5-6; cdr3_aa: CASSPGTSSYNEQFF; cdr3_nt: TGTGCCAGCAGCCCCGGGACTAGCTCCTACAATGAGCAGTTCTTC
j_call: TRBJ1-2; clone_size: -; d_call: -; v_call: TRBV28; cdr3_aa: CASSPGNNYGYTF; cdr3_nt: TGTGCCAGCAGTCCCGGGAATAACTATGGCTACACCTTC
j_call: TRBJ1-1; clone_size: -; d_call: TRBD1; v_call: TRBV19; cdr3_aa: CASSTGTGNTEAFF; cdr3_nt: TGTGCCAGCAGTACCGGGACAGGGAACACTGAAGCTTTCTTT
j_call: TRBJ2-2; clone_size: -; d_call: -; v_call: TRBV7-9; cdr3_aa: CASSPLLGDWRNTGELFF; cdr3_nt: TGTGCCAGCAGCCCACTCTTGGGGGACTGGCGGAACACCGGGGAGCTGTTTTTT
j_call: TRBJ1-2; clone_size: -; d_call: TRBD1; v_call: TRBV7-6; cdr3_aa: CASSSGTGLGYTF; cdr3_nt: TGTGCCAGCAGCTCCGGGACAGGGTTGGGCTACACCTTC
j_call: TRBJ1-2; clone_size: few; d_call: -; v_call: TRBV19; cdr3_aa: CASSTRVLPHGYTF; cdr3_nt: TGTGCCAGTAGTACGAGGGTACTACCCCATGGCTACACCTTC
j_call: TRBJ1-1; clone_size: -; d_call: -; v_call: TRBV28; cdr3_aa: CASSLDRGTEAFF; cdr3_nt: TGTGCCAGCAGTTTGGACAGAGGAACTGAAGCTTTCTTT
j_call: TRBJ2-1; clone_size: few; d_call: -; v_call: TRBV30; cdr3_aa: CAWSPRPASEDCSEQFF; cdr3_nt: TGTGCCTGGAGTCCCCGTCCGGCTAGCGAAGATTGCAGTGAGCAGTTCTTC
j_call: TRBJ2-7; clone_size: -; d_call: -; v_call: TRBV7-3; cdr3_aa: CASSLGHSYEQYF; cdr3_nt: TGTGCCAGCAGCTTAGGACATTCCTACGAGCAGTACTTC
j_call: TRBJ1-2; clone_size: -; d_call: -; v_call: TRBV4-3; cdr3_aa: CASSPAMGPGYGYTF; cdr3_nt: TGCGCCAGCAGCCCGGCCATGGGGCCCGGCTATGGCTACACCTTC
j_call: TRBJ1-1; clone_size: few; d_call: TRBD1; v_call: TRBV7-6; cdr3_aa: CASSLAQGQVKRNTEAFF; cdr3_nt: TGTGCCAGCAGCTTAGCGCAGGGACAGGTGAAACGGAACACTGAAGCTTTCTTT
j_call: TRBJ1-6; clone_size: -; d_call: -; v_call: TRBV14; cdr3_aa: CASSRGVLYDSPLHF; cdr3_nt: TGTGCCAGCAGCCGCGGTGTACTATATGATTCACCCCTCCACTTT
j_call: TRBJ2-5; clone_size: once; d_call: TRBD1; v_call: TRBV15; cdr3_aa: CATSTLDREETQYF; cdr3_nt: TGTGCCACCAGCACCTTGGACAGGGAAGAGACCCAGTACTTC
j_call: TRBJ1-2; clone_size: once; d_call: -; v_call: TRBV4-1; cdr3_aa: CASSQIYRNDYGYTF; cdr3_nt: TGCGCCAGCAGCCAGATTTACAGGAATGACTATGGCTACACCTTC
j_call: TRBJ1-5; clone_size: -; d_call: TRBD1; v_call: TRBV18; cdr3_aa: CASSPDRNQPQHF; cdr3_nt: TGTGCCAGCTCACCGGACAGGAATCAGCCCCAGCATTTT
j_call: TRBJ2-7; clone_size: -; d_call: TRBD2; v_call: TRBV4-3; cdr3_aa: CASSQGLEPTYEQYF; cdr3_nt: TGCGCCAGCAGCCAGGGACTAGAGCCCACCTACGAGCAGTACTTC
j_call: TRBJ2-1; clone_size: -; d_call: TRBD1; v_call: TRBV9; cdr3_aa: CASSGSGTGVHNEQFF; cdr3_nt: TGTGCCAGCAGCGGCTCCGGGACAGGGGTCCACAATGAGCAGTTCTTC
j_call: TRBJ1-1; clone_size: -; d_call: -; v_call: TRBV28; cdr3_aa: CASTTPDRSLLNTEAFF; cdr3_nt: TGTGCCTCCACAACCCCCGACAGGTCCCTACTGAACACTGAAGCTTTCTTT
j_call: TRBJ1-2; clone_size: -; d_call: -; v_call: TRBV27; cdr3_aa: CASSIFLGRDILGGGYTF; cdr3_nt: TGTGCCAGCAGTATATTCCTTGGTAGGGATATCCTCGGGGGAGGCTACACCTTC
j_call: TRBJ2-7; clone_size: once; d_call: -; v_call: TRBV6-1; cdr3_aa: CASSRDSYYEQYF; cdr3_nt: TGTGCCAGCAGCCGGGACTCTTACTACGAGCAGTACTTC
j_call: TRBJ2-3; clone_size: once; d_call: TRBD2; v_call: TRBV7-2; cdr3_aa: CASSLGPLAGGDTQYF; cdr3_nt: TGTGCCAGCAGCTTAGGCCCGCTAGCGGGAGGAGATACGCAGTATTTT
j_call: TRBJ2-1; clone_size: few; d_call: -; v_call: TRBV27; cdr3_aa: CASRPLGEVSYNEQFF; cdr3_nt: TGTGCCAGCAGACCCTTGGGGGAGGTGTCCTACAATGAGCAGTTCTTC
j_call: TRBJ1-1; clone_size: few; d_call: -; v_call: TRBV9; cdr3_aa: CASSVEGGYTEAFF; cdr3_nt: TGTGCCAGCAGCGTAGAAGGGGGATACACTGAAGCTTTCTTT
j_call: TRBJ2-5; clone_size: -; d_call: TRBD1; v_call: TRBV5-1; cdr3_aa: CASSLGGFQETQYF; cdr3_nt: TGCGCCAGCAGCTTAGGGGGCTTCCAAGAGACCCAGTACTTC
j_call: TRBJ2-3; clone_size: -; d_call: -; v_call: TRBV12-5; cdr3_aa: CASASSGADTQYF; cdr3_nt: TGTGCTAGTGCCTCCTCAGGCGCAGATACGCAGTATTTT
j_call: TRBJ1-2; clone_size: few; d_call: TRBD1; v_call: TRBV27; cdr3_aa: CASSSYYRGLTYGYTF; cdr3_nt: TGTGCCAGCAGTTCCTACTACAGGGGGCTAACCTATGGCTACACCTTC
j_call: TRBJ2-3; clone_size: -; d_call: TRBD2; v_call: TRBV28; cdr3_aa: CASSSPRLAGTTDTQYF; cdr3_nt: TGTGCCAGCAGTTCCCCCAGGCTAGCGGGGACCACAGATACGCAGTATTTT
j_call: TRBJ2-1; clone_size: -; d_call: TRBD2; v_call: TRBV7-8; cdr3_aa: CASSLVRGALGAEQFF; cdr3_nt: TGTGCCAGCAGCTTAGTGCGGGGGGCCTTGGGGGCTGAGCAGTTCTTC
j_call: TRBJ1-5; clone_size: once; d_call: -; v_call: TRBV19; cdr3_aa: CASSIGVNQPQHF; cdr3_nt: TGTGCCAGTAGTATAGGAGTCAATCAGCCCCAGCATTTT
j_call: TRBJ2-1; clone_size: -; d_call: -; v_call: TRBV6-1; cdr3_aa: CASPGSAYNEQFF; cdr3_nt: TGTGCCAGCCCCGGGAGTGCCTACAATGAGCAGTTCTTC
j_call: TRBJ2-1; clone_size: -; d_call: -; v_call: TRBV14; cdr3_aa: CASSPQGLLPSNEQFF; cdr3_nt: TGTGCCAGCAGCCCTCAGGGACTCCTTCCTTCCAATGAGCAGTTCTTC